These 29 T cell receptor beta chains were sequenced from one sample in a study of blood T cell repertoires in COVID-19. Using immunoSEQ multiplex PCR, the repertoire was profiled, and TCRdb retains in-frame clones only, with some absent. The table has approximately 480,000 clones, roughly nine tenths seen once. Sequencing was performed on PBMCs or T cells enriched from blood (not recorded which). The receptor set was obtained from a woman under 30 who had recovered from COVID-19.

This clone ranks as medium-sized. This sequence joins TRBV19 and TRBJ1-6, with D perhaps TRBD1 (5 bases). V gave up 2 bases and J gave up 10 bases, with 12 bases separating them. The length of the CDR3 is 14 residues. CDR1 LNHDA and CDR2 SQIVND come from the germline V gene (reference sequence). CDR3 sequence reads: CASSINQEGSPLHF. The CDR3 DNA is TGTGCCAGTAGTATAAATCAGGAGGGGTCACCCCTCCACTTT.

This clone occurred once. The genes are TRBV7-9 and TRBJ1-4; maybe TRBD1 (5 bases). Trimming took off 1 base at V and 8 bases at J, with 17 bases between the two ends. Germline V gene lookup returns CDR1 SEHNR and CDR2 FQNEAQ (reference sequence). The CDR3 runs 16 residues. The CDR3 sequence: CASSLVRGGGWEKLFF. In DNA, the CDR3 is TGTGCCAGCAGCTTAGTCCGGGGCGGGGGTTGGGAAAAACTGTTTTTT.

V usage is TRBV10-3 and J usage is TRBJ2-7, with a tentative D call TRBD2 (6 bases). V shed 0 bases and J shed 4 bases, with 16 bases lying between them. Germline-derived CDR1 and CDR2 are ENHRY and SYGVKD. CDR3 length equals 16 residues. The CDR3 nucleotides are TGTGCCATCAGTGAGTCGGGACTCAAGCTCGGATACGAGCAGTACTTC. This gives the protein CAISESGLKLGYEQYF.

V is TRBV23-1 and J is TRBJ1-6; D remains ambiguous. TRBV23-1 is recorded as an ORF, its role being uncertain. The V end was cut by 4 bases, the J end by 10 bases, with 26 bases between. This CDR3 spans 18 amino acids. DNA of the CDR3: TGCGCCAGCAGTCGTACGTTCCGGGCGAGAAGAGGGTACTCACCCCTCCACTTT. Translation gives CASSRTFRARRGYSPLHF.

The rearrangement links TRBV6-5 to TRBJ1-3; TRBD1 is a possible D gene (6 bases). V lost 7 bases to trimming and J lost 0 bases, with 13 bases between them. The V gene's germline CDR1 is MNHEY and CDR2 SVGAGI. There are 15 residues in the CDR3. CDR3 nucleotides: TGTGCCAGCATCCTCGGGGGGGCCTCTGGAAACACCATATATTTT. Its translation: CASILGGASGNTIYF.

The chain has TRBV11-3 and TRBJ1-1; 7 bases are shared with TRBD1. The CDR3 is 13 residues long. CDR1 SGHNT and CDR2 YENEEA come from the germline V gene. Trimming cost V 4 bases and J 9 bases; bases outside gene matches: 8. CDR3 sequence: CASSSVGGYKAFF. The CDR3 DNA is TGTGCCAGCAGCTCGGTAGGGGGCTATAAAGCTTTCTTT.

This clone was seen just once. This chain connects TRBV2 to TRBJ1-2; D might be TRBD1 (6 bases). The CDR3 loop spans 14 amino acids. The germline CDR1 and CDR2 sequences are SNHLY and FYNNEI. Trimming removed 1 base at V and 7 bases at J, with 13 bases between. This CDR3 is CASSEGGGFTGYTF. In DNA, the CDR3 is TGTGCCAGCAGTGAAGGCGGGGGCTTCACTGGCTACACCTTC.

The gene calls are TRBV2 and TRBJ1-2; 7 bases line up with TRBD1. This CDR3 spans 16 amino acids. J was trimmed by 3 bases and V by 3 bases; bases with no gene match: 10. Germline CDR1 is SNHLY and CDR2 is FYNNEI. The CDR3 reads CASSDLRSRGDYGYTF. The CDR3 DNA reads TGTGCCAGCAGTGATTTAAGGTCCAGGGGGGACTATGGCTACACCTTC. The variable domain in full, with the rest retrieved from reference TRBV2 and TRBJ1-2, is EPEVTQTPSHQVTQMGQEVILRCVPISNHLYFYWYRQILGQKVEFLVSFYNNEISEKSEIFDDQFSVERPDGSNFTLKIRSTKLEDSAMYFCASSDLRSRGDYGYTFGSGTRLTVV.

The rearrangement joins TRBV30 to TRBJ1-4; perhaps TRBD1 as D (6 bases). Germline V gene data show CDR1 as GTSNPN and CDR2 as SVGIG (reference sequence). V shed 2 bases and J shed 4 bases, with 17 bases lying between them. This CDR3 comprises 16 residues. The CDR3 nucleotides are TGTGCCTGGAGTCCGTCACGGACAGATTATAATGAAAAACTGTTTTTT. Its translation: CAWSPSRTDYNEKLFF.

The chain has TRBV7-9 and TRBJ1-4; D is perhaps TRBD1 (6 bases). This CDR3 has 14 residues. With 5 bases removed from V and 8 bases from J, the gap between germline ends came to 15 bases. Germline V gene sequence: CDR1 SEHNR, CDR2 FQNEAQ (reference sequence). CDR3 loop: CASSRDTESEKLFF. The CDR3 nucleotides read TGTGCCAGCAGCCGGGACACAGAATCGGAAAAACTGTTTTTT.

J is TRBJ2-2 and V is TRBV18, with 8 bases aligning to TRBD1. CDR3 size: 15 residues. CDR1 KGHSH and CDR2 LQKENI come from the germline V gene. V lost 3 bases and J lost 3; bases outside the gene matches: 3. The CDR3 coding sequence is TGTGCCAGCTCACCCGGACAGGGATACACCGGGGAGCTGTTTTTT. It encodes CASSPGQGYTGELFF.

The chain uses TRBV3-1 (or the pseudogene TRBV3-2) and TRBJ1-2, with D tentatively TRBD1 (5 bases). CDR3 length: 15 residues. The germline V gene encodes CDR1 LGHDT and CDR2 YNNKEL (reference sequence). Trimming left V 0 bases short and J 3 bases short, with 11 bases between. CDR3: CASSQDLGGYYGYTF. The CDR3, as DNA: TGTGCCAGCAGCCAAGATTTGGGGGGATACTATGGCTACACCTTC.

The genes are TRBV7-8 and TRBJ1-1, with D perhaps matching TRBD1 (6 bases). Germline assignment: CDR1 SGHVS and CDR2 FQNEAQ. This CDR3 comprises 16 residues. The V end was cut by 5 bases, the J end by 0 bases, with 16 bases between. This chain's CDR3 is CASSSGQYLLNTEAFF. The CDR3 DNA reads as TGTGCCAGCAGCAGCGGACAGTACCTTCTGAACACTGAAGCTTTCTTT.

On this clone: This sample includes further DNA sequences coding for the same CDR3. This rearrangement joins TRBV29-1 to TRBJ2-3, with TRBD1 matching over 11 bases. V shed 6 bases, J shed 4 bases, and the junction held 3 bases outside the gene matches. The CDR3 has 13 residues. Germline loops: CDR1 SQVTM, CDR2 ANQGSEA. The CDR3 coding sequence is TGCAGCGTCCCGGGACAGGGGGCAGATACGCAGTATTTT. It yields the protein CSVPGQGADTQYF.

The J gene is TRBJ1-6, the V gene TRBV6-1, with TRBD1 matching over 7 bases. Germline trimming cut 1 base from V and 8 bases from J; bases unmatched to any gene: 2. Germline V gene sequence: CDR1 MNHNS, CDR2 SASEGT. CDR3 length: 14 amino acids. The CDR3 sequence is CASSEGTGDSPLHF. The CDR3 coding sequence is TGTGCCAGCAGTGAAGGGACAGGAGATTCACCCCTCCACTTT.

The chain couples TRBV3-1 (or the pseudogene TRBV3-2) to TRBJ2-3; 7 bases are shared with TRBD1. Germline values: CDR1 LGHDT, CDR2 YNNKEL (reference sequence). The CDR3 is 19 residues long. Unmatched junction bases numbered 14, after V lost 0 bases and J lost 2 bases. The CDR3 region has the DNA TGTGCCAGCAGCCAAGAAGGGGACAGTCTCTCAGGGCACACAGATACGCAGTATTTT. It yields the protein CASSQEGDSLSGHTDTQYF.

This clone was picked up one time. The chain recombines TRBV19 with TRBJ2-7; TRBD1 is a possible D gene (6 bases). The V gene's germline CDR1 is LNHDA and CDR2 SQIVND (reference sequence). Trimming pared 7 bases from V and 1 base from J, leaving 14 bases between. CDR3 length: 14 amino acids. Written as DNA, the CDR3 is TGTGCCAGTAACCCAAACGGACAGTCCTACGAGCAGTACTTC. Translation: CASNPNGQSYEQYF.

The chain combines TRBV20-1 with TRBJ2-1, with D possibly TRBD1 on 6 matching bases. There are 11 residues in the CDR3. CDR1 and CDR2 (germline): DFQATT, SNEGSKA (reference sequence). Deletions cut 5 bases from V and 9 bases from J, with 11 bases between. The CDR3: CSAWQGREQFF. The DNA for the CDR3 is TGCAGTGCTTGGCAGGGGCGTGAGCAGTTCTTC.

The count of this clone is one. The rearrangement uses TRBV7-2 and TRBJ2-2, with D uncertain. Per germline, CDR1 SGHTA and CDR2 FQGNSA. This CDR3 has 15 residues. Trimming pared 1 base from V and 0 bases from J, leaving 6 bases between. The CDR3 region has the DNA TGTGCCAGCAGCTTAGAGAGCGCGAACACCGGGGAGCTGTTTTTT. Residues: CASSLESANTGELFF.

CDR3 DNA sequence: TGCAGCGTTGCTGATCCCAGTAACTATGGCTACACCTTC. Its protein product is CSVADPSNYGYTF. The chain is built from TRBV29-1 and TRBJ1-2; D not certain. V lost 4 bases to trimming and J lost 1 base, with 10 bases between them. The CDR3 loop spans 13 amino acids. In germline, CDR1 is SQVTM, CDR2 ANQGSEA.

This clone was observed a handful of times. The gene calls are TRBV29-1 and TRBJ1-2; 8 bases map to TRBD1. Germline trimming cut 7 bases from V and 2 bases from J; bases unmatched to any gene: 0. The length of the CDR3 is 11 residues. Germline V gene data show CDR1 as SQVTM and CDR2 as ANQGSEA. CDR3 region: CSGQGNYGYTF. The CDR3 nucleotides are TGCAGCGGACAGGGGAACTATGGCTACACCTTC. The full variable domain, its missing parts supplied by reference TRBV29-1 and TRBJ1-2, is SAVISQKPSRDICQRGTSLTIQCQVDSQVTMMFWYRQQPGQSLTLIATANQGSEATYESGFVIDKFPISRPNLTFSTLTVSNMSPEDSSIYLCSGQGNYGYTFGSGTRLTVV.

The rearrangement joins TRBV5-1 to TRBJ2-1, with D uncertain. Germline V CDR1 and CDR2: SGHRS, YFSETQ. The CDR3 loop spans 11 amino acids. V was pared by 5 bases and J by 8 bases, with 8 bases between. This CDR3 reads CASRVTDEQFF. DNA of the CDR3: TGCGCCAGCAGGGTTACGGATGAGCAGTTCTTC.

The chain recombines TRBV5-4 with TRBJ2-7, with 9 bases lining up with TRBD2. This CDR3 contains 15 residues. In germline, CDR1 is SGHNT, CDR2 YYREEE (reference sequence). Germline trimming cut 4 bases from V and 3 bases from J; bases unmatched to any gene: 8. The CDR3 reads CASSPRLADFYEQYF. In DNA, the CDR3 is TGTGCCAGCAGCCCGCGACTAGCGGATTTCTACGAGCAGTACTTC.

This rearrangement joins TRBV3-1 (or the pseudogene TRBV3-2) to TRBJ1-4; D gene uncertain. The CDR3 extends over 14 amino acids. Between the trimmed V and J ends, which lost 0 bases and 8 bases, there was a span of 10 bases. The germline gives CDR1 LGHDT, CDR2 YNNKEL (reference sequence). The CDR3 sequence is CASSQDGVEEKLFF. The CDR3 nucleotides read TGTGCCAGCAGCCAAGACGGGGTTGAAGAAAAACTGTTTTTT.

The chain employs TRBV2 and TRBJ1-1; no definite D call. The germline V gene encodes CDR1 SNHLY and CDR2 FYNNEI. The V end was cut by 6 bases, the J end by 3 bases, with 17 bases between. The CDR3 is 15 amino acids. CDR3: CASRGRLGGDTEAFF. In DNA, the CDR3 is TGTGCCAGCAGAGGAAGACTGGGAGGAGACACTGAAGCTTTCTTT.

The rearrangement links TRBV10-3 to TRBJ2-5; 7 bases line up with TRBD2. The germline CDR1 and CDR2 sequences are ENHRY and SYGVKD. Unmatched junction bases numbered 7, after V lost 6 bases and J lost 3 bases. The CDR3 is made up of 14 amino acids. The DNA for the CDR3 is TGTGCCATCAGCCCCGTACTAGCGAAAGAGACCCAGTACTTC. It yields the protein CAISPVLAKETQYF.

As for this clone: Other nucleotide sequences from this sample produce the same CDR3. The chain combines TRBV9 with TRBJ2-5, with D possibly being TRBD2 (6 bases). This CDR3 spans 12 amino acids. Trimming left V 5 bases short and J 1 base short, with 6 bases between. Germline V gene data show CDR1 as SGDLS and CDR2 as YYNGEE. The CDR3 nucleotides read TGTGCCAGCAGTAGCGGCCAAGAGACCCAGTACTTC. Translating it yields CASSSGQETQYF.

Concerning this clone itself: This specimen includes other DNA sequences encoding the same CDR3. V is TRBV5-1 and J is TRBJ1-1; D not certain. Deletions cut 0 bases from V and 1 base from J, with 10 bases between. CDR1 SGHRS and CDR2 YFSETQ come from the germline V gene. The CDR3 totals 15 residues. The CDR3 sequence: CASSLVTGGNTEAFF. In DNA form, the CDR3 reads TGCGCCAGCAGCTTGGTAACTGGAGGGAACACTGAAGCTTTCTTT.

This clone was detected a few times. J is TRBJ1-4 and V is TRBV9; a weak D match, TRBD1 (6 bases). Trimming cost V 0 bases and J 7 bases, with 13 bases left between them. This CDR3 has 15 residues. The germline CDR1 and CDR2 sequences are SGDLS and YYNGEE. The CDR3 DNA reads TGTGCCAGCAGCGTAGCATCGGGACATCCTGAAAAACTGTTTTTT. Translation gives CASSVASGHPEKLFF. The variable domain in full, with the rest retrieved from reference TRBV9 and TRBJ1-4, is DSGVTQTPKHLITATGQRVTLRCSPRSGDLSVYWYQQSLDQGLQFLIQYYNGEERAKGNILERFSAQQFPDLHSELNLSSLELGDSALYFCASSVASGHPEKLFFGSGTQLSVL.